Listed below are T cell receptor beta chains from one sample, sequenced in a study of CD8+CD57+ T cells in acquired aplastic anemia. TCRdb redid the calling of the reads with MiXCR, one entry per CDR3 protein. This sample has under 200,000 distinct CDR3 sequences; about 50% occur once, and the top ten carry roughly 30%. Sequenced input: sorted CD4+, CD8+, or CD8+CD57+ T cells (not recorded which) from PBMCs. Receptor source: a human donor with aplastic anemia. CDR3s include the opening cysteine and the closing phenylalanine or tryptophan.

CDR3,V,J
CASSYSGGPLETQYF,TRBV6-2/TRBV6-3,TRBJ2-5
CATSDLTSDEQYF,TRBV24-1,TRBJ2-7
CASSQEGLAGAHTGELFF,TRBV4-1,TRBJ2-2
CASSLEGAGYEQYF,TRBV5-1,TRBJ2-7
CSAYQGAETQYF,TRBV20-1,TRBJ2-5
CASSGSDRLNQPQHF,TRBV10-2,TRBJ1-5
CATSDLDQETPQHF,TRBV24-1,TRBJ1-5
CASSSTSRSNEQFF,TRBV9,TRBJ2-1
CASSFPETTEAFF,TRBV11-3,TRBJ1-1
CASGLVRGQGKNGYTF,TRBV12-5,TRBJ1-2
CATSDATLRGSTDTQYF,TRBV24-1,TRBJ2-3
CATSDPGQGNEKLFF,TRBV24-1,TRBJ1-4
CSVVGGDRGGHYGYTF,TRBV29-1,TRBJ1-2
CASSQEDGNTEAFF,TRBV4-1,TRBJ1-1
CASSYSISGQTYGYTF,TRBV6-5,TRBJ1-2
CASSVLGRAGNTIYF,TRBV2,TRBJ1-3
CAISESERGFAYGYTF,TRBV10-3,TRBJ1-2
CASTPLGSPGEQFF,TRBV27,TRBJ2-1
CSARAGGSGANVLTF,TRBV20-1,TRBJ2-6
CSVQDRSSYEQYF,TRBV29-1,TRBJ2-7
CSADASGRKETQYF,TRBV20-1,TRBJ2-5
CAISNNRVNTEAFF,TRBV10-3,TRBJ1-1
CASSLWLAGSNEQFF,TRBV7-2,TRBJ2-1
CASSEPPVGEQFF,TRBV10-2,TRBJ2-1